This TCR beta chain is from a study of blood T cell repertoires in COVID-19. Germline V lookup: CDR1 MNHEY, CDR2 SVGAGI. V lost 2 bases and J 10 bases, leaving 18 bases between the germline ends. The CDR3 is 15 residues long. Methods used by the authors: Estimation of nucleated cell counts was performed using reference gene primer amplification. Some clones are missing from TCRdb's copy, which holds only in-frame ones; the method was immunoSEQ multiplex PCR. The DNA was the basis for D and trimming; V, J and clone size are from that table. The repertoire holds 270,000 or so clones, with under 90% as singletons.

The receptor was derived from a human donor in a cohort sampled during active COVID-19. The rearrangement links TRBV6-5 to TRBJ2-1; possible D gene TRBD2, 6 bases. The sample was peripheral blood. The CDR3 loop is CASSYARLGKGEQFF. In nucleotides, the CDR3 is TGTGCCAGCAGTTACGCCCGACTAGGGAAAGGCGAGCAGTTCTTC.